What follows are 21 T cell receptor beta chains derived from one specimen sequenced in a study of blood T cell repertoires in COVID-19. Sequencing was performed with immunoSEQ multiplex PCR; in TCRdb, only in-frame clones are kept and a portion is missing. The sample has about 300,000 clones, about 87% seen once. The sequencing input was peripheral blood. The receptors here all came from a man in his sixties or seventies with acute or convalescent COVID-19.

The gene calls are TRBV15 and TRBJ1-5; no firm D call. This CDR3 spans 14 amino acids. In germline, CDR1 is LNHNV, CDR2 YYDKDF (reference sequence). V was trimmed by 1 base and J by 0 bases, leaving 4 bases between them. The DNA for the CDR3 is TGTGCCACCAGCAGAGTCAATAGCAATCAGCCCCAGCATTTT. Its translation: CATSRVNSNQPQHF. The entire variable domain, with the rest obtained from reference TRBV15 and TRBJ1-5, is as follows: DAMVIQNPRYQVTQFGKPVTLSCSQTLNHNVMYWYQQKSSQAPKLLFHYYDKDFNNEADTPDNFQSRRPNTSFCFLDIRSPGLGDTAMYLCATSRVNSNQPQHFGDGTRLSIL.

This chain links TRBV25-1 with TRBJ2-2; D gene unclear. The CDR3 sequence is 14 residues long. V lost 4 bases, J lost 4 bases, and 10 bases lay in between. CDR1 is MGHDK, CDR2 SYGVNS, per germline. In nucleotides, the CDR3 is TGTGCCAGCAGTGTTACACAGTTCACCGGGGAGCTGTTTTTT. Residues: CASSVTQFTGELFF.

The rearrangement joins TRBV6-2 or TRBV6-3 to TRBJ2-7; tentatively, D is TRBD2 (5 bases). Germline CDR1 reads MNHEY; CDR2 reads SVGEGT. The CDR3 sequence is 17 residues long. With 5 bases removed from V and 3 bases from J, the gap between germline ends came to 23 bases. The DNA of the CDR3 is TGTGCCAGCAGTCCCCTCAATTGGGAGACGGTTAACTACGAGCAGTACTTC. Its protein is CASSPLNWETVNYEQYF.

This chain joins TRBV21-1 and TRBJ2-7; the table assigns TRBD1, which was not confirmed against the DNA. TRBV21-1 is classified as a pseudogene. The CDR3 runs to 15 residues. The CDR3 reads CASSKMTEIPYEQYF. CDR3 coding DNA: TGTGCCAGCAGCAAAATGACAGAAATCCCCTACGAGCAGTACTTC.

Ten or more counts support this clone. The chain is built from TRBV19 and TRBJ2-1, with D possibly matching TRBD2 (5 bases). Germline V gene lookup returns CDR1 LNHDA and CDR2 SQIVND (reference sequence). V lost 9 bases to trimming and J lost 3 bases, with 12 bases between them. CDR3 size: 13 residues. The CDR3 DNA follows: TGTGCCAGCCGAGGCCGGGGCTACAATGAGCAGTTCTTC. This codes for CASRGRGYNEQFF. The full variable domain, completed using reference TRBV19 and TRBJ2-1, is DGGITQSPKYLFRKEGQNVTLSCEQNLNHDAMYWYRQDPGQGLRLIYYSQIVNDFQKGDIAEGYSVSREKKESFPLTVTSAQKNPTAFYLCASRGRGYNEQFFGPGTRLTVL.

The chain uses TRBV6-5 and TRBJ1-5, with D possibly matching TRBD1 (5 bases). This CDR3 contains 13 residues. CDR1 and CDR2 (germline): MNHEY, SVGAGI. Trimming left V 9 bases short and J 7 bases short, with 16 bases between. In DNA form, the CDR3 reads TGTGCCAGTAGTCAGGGTCTTGGGCAGCCCCAGCATTTT. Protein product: CASSQGLGQPQHF.

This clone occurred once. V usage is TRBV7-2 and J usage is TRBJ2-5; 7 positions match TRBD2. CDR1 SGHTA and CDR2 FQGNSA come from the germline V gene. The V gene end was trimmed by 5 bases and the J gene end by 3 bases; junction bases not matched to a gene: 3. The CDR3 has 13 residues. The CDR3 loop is CASSRSGEETQYF. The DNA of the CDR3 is TGTGCCAGCAGCCGGAGCGGGGAAGAGACCCAGTACTTC.

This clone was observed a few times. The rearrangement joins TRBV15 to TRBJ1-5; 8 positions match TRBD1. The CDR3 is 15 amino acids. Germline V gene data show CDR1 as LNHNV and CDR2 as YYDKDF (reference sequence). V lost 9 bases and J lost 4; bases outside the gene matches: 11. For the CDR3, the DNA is TGTGCCACTGGGACTGACAGGGGTTGGAATCAGCCCCAGCATTTT. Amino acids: CATGTDRGWNQPQHF.

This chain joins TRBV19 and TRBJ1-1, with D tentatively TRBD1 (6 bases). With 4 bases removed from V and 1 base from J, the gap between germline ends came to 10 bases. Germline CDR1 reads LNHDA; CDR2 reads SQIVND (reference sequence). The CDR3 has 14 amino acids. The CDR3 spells CASSRTTGNTEAFF. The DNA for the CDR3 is TGTGCCAGTAGTAGGACGACAGGGAACACTGAAGCTTTCTTT.

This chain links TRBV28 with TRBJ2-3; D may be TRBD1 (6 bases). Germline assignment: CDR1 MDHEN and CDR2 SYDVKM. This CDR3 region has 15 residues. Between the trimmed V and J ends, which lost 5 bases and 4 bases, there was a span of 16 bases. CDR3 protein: CASSPSGHLADTQYF. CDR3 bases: TGTGCCAGCAGTCCGTCGGGACACCTCGCAGATACGCAGTATTTT.

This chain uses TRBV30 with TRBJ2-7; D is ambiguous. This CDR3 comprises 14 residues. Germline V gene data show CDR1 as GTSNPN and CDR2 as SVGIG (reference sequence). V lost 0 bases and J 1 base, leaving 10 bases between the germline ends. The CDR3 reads CAWSVRGRSYEQYF. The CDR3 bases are TGTGCCTGGAGTGTACGAGGCAGATCCTACGAGCAGTACTTC.

In DNA form, the CDR3 reads TGTGCCAGCAGCTTAGTGGCGGATCCGGTCAATCAGCCCCAGCATTTT. Residues: CASSLVADPVNQPQHF. The genes are TRBV7-2 and TRBJ1-5; D remains ambiguous. Trimming removed 1 base at V and 3 bases at J, with 13 bases between. The CDR3 consists of 16 residues. The germline CDR1 and CDR2 sequences are SGHTA and FQGNSA. Based on the CDR3 plus reference TRBV7-2 and TRBJ1-5, the full variable domain is GAGVSQSPSNKVTEKGKDVELRCDPISGHTALYWYRQSLGQGLEFLIYFQGNSAPDKSGLPSDRFSAERTGGSVSTLTIQRTQQEDSAVYLCASSLVADPVNQPQHFGDGTRLSIL.

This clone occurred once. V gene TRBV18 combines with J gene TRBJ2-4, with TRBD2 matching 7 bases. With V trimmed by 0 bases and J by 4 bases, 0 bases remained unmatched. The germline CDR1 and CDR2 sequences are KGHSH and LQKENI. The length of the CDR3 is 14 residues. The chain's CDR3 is CASSPPGGKNIQYF. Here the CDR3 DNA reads TGTGCCAGCTCACCACCGGGAGGGAAAAACATTCAGTACTTC.

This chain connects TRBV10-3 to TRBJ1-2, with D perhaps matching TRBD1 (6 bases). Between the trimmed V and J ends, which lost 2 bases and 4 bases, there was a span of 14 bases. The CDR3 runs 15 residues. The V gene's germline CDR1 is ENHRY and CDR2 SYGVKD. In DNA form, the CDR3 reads TGTGCCATCAGTGAGGGGGGGGGCGTTAGCTATGGCTACACCTTC. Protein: CAISEGGGVSYGYTF.

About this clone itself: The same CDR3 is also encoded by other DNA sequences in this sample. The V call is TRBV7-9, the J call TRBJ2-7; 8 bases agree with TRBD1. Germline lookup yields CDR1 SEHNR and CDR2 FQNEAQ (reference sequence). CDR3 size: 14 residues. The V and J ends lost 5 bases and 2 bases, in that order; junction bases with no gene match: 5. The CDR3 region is CASSPGTGPYEQYF. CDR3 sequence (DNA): TGTGCCAGCAGCCCCGGGACAGGCCCCTACGAGCAGTACTTC.

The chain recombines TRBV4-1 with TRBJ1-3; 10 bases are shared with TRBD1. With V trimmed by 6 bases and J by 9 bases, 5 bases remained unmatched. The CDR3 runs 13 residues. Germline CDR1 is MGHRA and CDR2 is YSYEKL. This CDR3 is CASSRTGGSTIYF. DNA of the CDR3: TGCGCCAGCAGTAGGACAGGGGGGAGCACCATATATTTT.

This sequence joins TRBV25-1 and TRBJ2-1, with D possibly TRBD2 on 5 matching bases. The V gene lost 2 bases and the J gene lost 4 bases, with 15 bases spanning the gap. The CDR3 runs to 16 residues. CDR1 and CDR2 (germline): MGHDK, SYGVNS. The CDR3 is CASSEEGGGRYNEQFF. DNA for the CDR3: TGTGCCAGCAGTGAAGAGGGTGGCGGGCGTTACAATGAGCAGTTCTTC.

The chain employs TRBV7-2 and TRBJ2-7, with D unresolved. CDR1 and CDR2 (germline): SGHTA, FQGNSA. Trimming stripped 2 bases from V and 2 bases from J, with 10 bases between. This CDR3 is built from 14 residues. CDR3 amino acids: CASSLTIETYEQYF. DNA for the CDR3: TGTGCCAGCAGCTTAACGATAGAGACCTACGAGCAGTACTTC.

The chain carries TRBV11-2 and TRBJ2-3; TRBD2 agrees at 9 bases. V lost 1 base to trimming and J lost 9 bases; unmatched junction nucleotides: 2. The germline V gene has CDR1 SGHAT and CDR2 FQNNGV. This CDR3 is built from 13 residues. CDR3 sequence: CASSLALAGTQYF. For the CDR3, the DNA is TGTGCCAGCAGCTTAGCGCTAGCGGGGACGCAGTATTTT.

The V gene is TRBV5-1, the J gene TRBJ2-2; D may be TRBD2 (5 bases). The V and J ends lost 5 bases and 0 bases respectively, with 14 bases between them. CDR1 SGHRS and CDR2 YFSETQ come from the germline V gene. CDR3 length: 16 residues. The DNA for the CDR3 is TGCGCCAGCAGGAGCTCGGGGATCGCGAACACCGGGGAGCTGTTTTTT. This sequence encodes CASRSSGIANTGELFF.

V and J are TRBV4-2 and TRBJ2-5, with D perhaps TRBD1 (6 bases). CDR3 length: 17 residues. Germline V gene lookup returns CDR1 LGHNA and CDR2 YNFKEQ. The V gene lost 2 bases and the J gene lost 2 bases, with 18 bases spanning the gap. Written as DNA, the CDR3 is TGTGCCAGCAGCCAAAGCCCCCAGGGGAGTTGGCAAGAGACCCAGTACTTC. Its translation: CASSQSPQGSWQETQYF.